What follows is one T cell receptor (beta chain) and its context. In this sample, this clonotype turned up a few times. Its antigen target is currently unknown. Base qualities were left out, and no much larger clone turns up one base away. TCR beta CDR3 regions were amplified from RNA transcripts. The TCR CDR3 was subjected to a first round of RT-PCR using the HTBI primer set and the Qiagen OneStep RT-PCR kit. Libraries were constructed in a second round of multiplex PCR, after which size selection and purification were carried out. Libraries were sequenced paired-end with 100 bp reads on an Illumina HiSeq2000. The original methods were these. SOAPnuke was used to process the raw data, removing reads that contained adapters or uncalled bases, had a mean Phred below 15, or lacked an exact match to the constant primer or identifier. COPE v1.2.5 was used to merge high-quality paired reads, and clonotypes were defined as unique nucleotide sequences. MiTCR v1.1 was used to align the clonotypes against IMGT TRBV, TRBD and TRBJ reference segments. The analysis included only V-J combinations with a frequency above 0.0001, which together covered 98% to 99.2% of the repertoires. The TCS score was defined as the ratio of F50 (clonal expansion) to E x V (chaos), calculated using BLOSUM62-based TCRdist between CDR3 peptides within each V-J. Welch's t-statistics and random forest reduced fewer than 600 V-J features to about 12, which were used in a naive Bayes classifier (R e1071). TCRdb ran its own pipeline on the public reads, namely fastp trimming at Q25 and MiXCR clone calling, and kept in-frame beta chains. Merged by CDR3 protein, the rows form single entries marked with the most common genes and DNA. In this record, the V and J calls reflect TCRdb's handling and not the investigators' own analysis. This sample is represented by roughly 750,000 distinct CDR3 sequences; about 16% of them were singletons. The ten largest clonotypes hold around 8.1% of the sample.

The data belong to a study of T cells in Graves' hyperthyroidism and ophthalmopathy (dated by TCRdb to about 2019). Regarding the study in general: Peripheral blood was collected at initial diagnosis, before any treatment. A discovery cohort of about 96 patients, roughly 40 with Graves' ophthalmopathy and about 60 with stable Graves' hyperthyroidism, was used to find distinguishing TCR V-J signatures. Prospective prediction of ophthalmopathy was tested in an independent validation cohort consisting of roughly 20 hyperthyroidism patients and 15 to 17 patients who later progressed to ophthalmopathy. The roughly 90 discovery patients were divided at random into training and test sets in a 7:3 ratio. Thyroid tissue and blood T-cell repertoires from about 6 Graves' hyperthyroidism patients were also compared in the study. After sampling, hyperthyroidism patients received methimazole starting at 30 mg daily, and ophthalmopathy patients received high-dose intravenous methylprednisolone. According to the paper, TCR Vbeta CDR3 sequencing was carried out on 135 peripheral blood samples, which came from 40 to 45 ophthalmopathy, around 74 hyperthyroidism and roughly 17 progressor patients. The paper's findings and limits, for the study overall: Blood samples also contained most of the expanded thyroid clonotypes (frequency above 0.001), which suggests that blood repertoires may reflect thyroid immune responses. In validation, progression to ophthalmopathy was predicted by the model with 55% to 71% sensitivity and roughly 76% specificity, a median of roughly six months before onset. Sample size was not statistically predetermined, and blinding of investigators to group allocation was not performed. Ophthalmopathy was separated from stable hyperthyroidism by a 13 V-J signature model, with 85% to 90% sensitivity and 81% to 83% specificity obtained in cross-validation and 80%/75% obtained in testing.

Stable Graves' hyperthyroidism was defined as the absence of progression to ophthalmopathy over 18 months of follow-up. Hyperthyroidism patients were newly diagnosed, with disease duration under 2 months, and aged 18 to 65 years. Patients with uncontrolled infections, other autoimmune diseases, pregnancy or lactation were excluded. Diagnoses were established on the basis of clinical symptoms, serum thyroxine and TRAb, thyroid ultrasound, and orbital computed tomography. Ficoll-Paque density gradient centrifugation was used to isolate PBMCs from around 9.1 ml of fresh peripheral blood. Total RNA was extracted with Trizol reagent, and quality was checked on an Agilent 2100 Bioanalyzer. This receptor was identified in a man aged 18 to 29 with Graves' hyperthyroidism. The specimen was blood.

The CDR3 in this case is CASSLKRGAKLNPYEQYF. The nucleotide sequence is given as TGTGCCAGCAGCTTGAAGAGAGGGGCGAAACTCAACCCCTACGAGCAGTACTTC. Recombination linked TRBV5-5 to TRBJ2-7; the D gene is perhaps TRBD1 or TRBD2, as each covers 5 bases. CDR1 and CDR2 are drawn from the germline V gene (reference sequence): SGHKS, YYEKEE. The CDR3 contains 18 residues, cysteine and phenylalanine counted. Solely the CDR3 DNA is kept, with 54 bases framed from the first base. V and J are truncated by 1 base and 2 bases respectively, leaving an intervening sequence of 22 bases.